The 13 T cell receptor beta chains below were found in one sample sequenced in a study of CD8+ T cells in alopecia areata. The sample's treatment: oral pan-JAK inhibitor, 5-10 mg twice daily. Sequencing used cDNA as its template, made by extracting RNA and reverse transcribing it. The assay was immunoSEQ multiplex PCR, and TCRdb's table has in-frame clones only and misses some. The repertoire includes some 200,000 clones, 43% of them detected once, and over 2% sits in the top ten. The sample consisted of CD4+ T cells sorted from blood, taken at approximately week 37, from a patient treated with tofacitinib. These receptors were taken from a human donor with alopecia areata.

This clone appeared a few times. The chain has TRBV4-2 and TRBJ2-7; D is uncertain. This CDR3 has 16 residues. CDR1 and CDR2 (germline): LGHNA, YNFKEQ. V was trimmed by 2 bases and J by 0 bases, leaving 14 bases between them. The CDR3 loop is CASSQISRSLSYEQYF. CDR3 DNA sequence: TGTGCCAGCAGCCAAATCTCCAGGTCCCTCTCCTACGAGCAGTACTTC.

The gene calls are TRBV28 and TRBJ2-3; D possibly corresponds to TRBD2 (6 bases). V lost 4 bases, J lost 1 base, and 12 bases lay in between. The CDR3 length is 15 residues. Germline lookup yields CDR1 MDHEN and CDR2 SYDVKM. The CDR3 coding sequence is TGTGCCAGCAGTTATGGCGGGGCCGGCACAGATACGCAGTATTTT. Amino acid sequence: CASSYGGAGTDTQYF.

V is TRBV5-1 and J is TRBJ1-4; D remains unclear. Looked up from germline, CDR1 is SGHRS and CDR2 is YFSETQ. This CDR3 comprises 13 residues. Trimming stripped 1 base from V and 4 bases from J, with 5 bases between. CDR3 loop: CASSLRSNEKLFF. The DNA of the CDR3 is TGCGCCAGCAGCTTGCGGAGTAATGAAAAACTGTTTTTT.

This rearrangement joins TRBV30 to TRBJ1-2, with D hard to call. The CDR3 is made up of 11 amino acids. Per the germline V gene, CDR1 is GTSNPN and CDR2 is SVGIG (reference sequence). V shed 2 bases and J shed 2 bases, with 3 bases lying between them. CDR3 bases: TGTGCCTGGAGTACCAACTATGGCTACACCTTC. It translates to CAWSTNYGYTF. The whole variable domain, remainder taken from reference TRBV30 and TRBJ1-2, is SQTIHQWPATLVQPVGSPLSLECTVEGTSNPNLYWYRQAAGRGLQLLFYSVGIGQISSEVPQNLSASRPQDRQFILSSKKLLLSDSGFYLCAWSTNYGYTFGSGTRLTVV.

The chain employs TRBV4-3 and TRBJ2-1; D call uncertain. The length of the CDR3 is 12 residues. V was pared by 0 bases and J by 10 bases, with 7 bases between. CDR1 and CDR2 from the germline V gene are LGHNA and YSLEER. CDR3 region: CASSQDSEEQFF. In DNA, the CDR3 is TGCGCCAGCAGCCAAGATTCGGAGGAGCAGTTCTTC.

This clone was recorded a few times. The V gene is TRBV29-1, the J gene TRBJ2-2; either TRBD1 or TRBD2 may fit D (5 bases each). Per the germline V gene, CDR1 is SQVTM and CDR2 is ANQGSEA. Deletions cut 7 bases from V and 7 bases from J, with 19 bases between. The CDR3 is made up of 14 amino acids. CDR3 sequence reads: CSAIAGRRIGELFF. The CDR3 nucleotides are TGCAGCGCCATTGCAGGGAGAAGGATCGGGGAGCTGTTTTTT.

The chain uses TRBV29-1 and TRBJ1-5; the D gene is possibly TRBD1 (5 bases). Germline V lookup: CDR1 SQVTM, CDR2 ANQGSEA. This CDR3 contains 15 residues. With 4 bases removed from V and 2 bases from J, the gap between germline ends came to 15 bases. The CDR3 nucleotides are TGCAGCGTTGTTGGGGGAAAGGTCGGCAATCAGCCCCAGCATTTT. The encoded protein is CSVVGGKVGNQPQHF.

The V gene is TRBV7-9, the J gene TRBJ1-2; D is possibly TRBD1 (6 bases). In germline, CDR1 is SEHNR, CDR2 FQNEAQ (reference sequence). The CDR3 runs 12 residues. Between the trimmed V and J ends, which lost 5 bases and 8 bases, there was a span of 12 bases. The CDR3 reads CASSHNTGGYTF. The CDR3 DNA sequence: TGTGCCAGCAGCCACAACACAGGGGGCTACACCTTC.

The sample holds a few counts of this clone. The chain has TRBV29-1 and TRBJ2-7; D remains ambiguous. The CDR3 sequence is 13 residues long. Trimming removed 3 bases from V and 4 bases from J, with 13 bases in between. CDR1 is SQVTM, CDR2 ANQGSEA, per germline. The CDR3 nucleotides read TGCAGCGTTGAGCTCGGCGGCTATTACGAGCAGTACTTC. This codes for CSVELGGYYEQYF.

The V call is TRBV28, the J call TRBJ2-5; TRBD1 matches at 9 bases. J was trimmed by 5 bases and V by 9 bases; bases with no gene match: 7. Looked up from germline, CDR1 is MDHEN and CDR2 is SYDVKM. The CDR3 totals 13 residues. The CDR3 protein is CASRTGEVETQYF. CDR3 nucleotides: TGTGCCAGTCGGACAGGGGAAGTTGAGACCCAGTACTTC.

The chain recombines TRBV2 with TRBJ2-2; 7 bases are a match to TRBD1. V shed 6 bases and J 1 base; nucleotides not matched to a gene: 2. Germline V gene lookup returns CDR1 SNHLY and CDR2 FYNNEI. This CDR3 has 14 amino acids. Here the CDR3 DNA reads TGTGCCAGCAGCCGGGACAGGAACACCGGGGAGCTGTTTTTT. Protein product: CASSRDRNTGELFF.

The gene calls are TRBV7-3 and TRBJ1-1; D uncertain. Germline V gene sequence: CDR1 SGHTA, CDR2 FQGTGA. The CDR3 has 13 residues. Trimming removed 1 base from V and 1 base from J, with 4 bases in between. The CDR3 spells CASSLMQNTEAFF. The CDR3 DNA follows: TGTGCCAGCAGCTTAATGCAGAACACTGAAGCTTTCTTT.

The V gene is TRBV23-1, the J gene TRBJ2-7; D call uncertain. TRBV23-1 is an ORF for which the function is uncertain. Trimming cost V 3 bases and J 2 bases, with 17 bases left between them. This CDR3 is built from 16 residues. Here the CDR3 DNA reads TGCGCCAGCAGTCACCTGGGCCCAGGCAACACCTACGAGCAGTACTTC. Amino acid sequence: CASSHLGPGNTYEQYF.